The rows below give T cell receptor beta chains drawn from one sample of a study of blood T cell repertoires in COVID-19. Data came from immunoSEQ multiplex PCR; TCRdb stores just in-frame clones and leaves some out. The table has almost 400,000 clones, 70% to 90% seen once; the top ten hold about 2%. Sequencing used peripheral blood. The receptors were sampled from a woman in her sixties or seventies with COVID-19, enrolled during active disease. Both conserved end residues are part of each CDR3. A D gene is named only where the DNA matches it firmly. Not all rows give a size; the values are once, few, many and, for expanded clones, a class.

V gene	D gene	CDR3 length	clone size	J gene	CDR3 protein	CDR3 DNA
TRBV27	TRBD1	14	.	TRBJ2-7	CASRRQGDSYEQYF	TGTGCCAGCAGGCGACAGGGGGACTCCTACGAGCAGTACTTC
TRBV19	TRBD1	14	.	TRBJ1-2	CASTGTGGRYGYTF	TGTGCCAGTACCGGGACAGGGGGTCGCTATGGCTACACCTTC
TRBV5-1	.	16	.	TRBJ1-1	CASSLIIGTPNTEAFF	TGCGCCAGCAGCTTGATCATAGGGACACCGAACACTGAAGCTTTCTTT
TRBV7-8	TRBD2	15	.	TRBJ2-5	CASSSGRQDQETQYF	TGTGCCAGCAGCTCCGGGAGGCAGGACCAAGAGACCCAGTACTTC
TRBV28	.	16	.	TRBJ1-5	CASSLFGGLGNQPQHF	TGTGCCAGCAGTTTATTCGGGGGTTTAGGCAATCAGCCCCAGCATTTT
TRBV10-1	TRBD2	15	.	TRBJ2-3	CASSRGVAGLDTQYF	TGCGCCAGCAGCCGGGGAGTAGCGGGGTTAGATACGCAGTATTTT
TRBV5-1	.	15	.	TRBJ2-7	CASRLEGGPAYEQYF	TGCGCCAGCAGGCTGGAGGGCGGTCCGGCCTACGAGCAGTACTTC
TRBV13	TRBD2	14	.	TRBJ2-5	CASSLRRGGETQYF	TGTGCCAGCAGCTTGCGGCGGGGGGGGGAGACCCAGTACTTC
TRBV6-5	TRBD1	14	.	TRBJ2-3	CASSRGQGADTQYF	TGTGCCAGCAGCCGTGGACAGGGGGCAGATACGCAGTATTTT
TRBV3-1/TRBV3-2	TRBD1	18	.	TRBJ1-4	CASSHSQFRQGTNEKLFF	TGTGCCAGCAGCCACTCCCAGTTCCGACAGGGGACTAATGAAAAACTGTTTTTT
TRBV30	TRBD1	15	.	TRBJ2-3	CAWSLGTGSTDTQYF	TGTGCCTGGAGTCTTGGGACAGGGTCAACAGATACGCAGTATTTT
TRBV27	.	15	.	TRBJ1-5	CASSFAGGVNQPQHF	TGTGCCAGCAGTTTTGCGGGCGGAGTCAATCAGCCCCAGCATTTT
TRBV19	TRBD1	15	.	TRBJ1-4	CASTTQGAFGEKLFF	TGTGCCAGTACGACTCAGGGGGCATTCGGGGAAAAACTGTTTTTT
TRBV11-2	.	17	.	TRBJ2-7	CASSLDPSQGRFLEQYF	TGTGCCAGCAGCTTAGACCCCTCTCAGGGCCGGTTCCTCGAGCAGTACTTC
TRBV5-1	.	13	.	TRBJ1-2	CASSLVGADGYTF	TGCGCCAGCAGCTTGGTGGGAGCCGATGGCTACACCTTC
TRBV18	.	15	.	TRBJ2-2	CASSPGTQNTGELFF	TGTGCCAGCTCACCCGGGACACAAAACACCGGGGAGCTGTTTTTT
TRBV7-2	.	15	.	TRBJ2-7	CASSRPGLATYEQYF	TGTGCCAGCAGCCGTCCGGGACTTGCGACCTACGAGCAGTACTTC
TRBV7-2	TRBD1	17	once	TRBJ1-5	CASSPEPQGARGQPQHF	TGTGCCAGCAGCCCGGAACCCCAGGGGGCGCGAGGGCAGCCCCAGCATTTT
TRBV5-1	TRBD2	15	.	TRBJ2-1	CASSFYQRGDNEQFF	TGCGCCAGCAGCTTTTACCAGCGGGGGGACAATGAGCAGTTCTTC
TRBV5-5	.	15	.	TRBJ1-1	CASSLSTGYGGEAFF	TGTGCCAGCAGCTTGTCGACAGGCTATGGGGGTGAAGCTTTCTTT
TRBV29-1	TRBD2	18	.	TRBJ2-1	CSVPDQGFSGGGYNEQFF	TGCAGCGTTCCGGACCAAGGTTTTAGCGGGGGGGGCTACAATGAGCAGTTCTTC
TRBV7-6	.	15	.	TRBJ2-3	CASSPWTASTDTQYF	TGTGCCAGCAGCCCCTGGACAGCGAGCACAGATACGCAGTATTTT
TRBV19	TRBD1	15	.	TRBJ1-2	CASSSLGQGYYGYTF	TGTGCCAGTAGTAGCCTGGGACAGGGATACTATGGCTACACCTTC
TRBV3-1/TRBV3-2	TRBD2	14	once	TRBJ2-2	CASSSGLLPGELFF	TGTGCCAGCTCTAGCGGGCTTTTACCCGGGGAGCTGTTTTTT
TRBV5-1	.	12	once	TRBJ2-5	CASSSNQETQYF	TGCGCCAGCAGCTCAAATCAAGAGACCCAGTACTTC
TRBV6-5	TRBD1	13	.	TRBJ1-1	CARGTGSNAGAFF	TGTGCCAGGGGGACAGGGTCGAATGCCGGAGCTTTCTTT
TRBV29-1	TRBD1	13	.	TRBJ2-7	CSVTGTGFTEQYF	TGCAGCGTTACCGGGACAGGGTTCACCGAGCAGTACTTC
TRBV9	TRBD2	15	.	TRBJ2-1	CASSVVSGGANEQFF	TGTGCCAGCAGCGTAGTTAGCGGGGGGGCGAATGAGCAGTTCTTC
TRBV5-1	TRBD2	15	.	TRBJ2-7	CASSLGTSGGDEQYF	TGCGCCAGCAGCCTGGGGACTAGCGGGGGGGATGAGCAGTACTTC
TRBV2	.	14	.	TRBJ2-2	CASRGDLNTGELFF	TGTGCCAGCAGGGGGGACTTAAACACCGGGGAGCTGTTTTTT
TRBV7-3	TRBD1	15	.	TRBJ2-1	CASSSGDPGGYEQFF	TGTGCCAGCAGCTCAGGGGACCCAGGGGGATATGAGCAGTTCTTC
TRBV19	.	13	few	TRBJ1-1	CASSMRYNAEAFF	TGTGCCAGTAGTATGAGGTACAACGCTGAAGCTTTCTTT